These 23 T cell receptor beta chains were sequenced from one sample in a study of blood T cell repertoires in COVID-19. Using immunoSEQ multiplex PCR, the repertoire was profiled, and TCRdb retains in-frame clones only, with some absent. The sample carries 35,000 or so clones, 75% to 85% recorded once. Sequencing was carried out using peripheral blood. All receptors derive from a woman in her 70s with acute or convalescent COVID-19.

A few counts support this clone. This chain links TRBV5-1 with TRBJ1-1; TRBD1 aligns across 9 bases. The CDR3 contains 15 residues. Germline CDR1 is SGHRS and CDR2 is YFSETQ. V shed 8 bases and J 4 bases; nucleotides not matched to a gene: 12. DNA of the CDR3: TGCGCCAGTCATTTCCGGACAGGGGATTTCACTGAAGCTTTCTTT. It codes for CASHFRTGDFTEAFF.

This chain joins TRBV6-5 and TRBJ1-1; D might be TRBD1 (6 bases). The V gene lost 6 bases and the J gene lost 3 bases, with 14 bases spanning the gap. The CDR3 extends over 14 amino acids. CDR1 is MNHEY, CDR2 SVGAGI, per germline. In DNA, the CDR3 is TGTGCCAGCAGCGGCCCAACAGGGCACACTGAAGCTTTCTTT. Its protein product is CASSGPTGHTEAFF.

The CDR3 spells CASSINGLPQHF. CDR3 in DNA: TGTGCCAGTAGTATAAACGGTCTGCCCCAGCATTTT. The chain recombines TRBV19 with TRBJ1-5; no clear D. Germline values: CDR1 LNHDA, CDR2 SQIVND (reference sequence). The CDR3 length is 12 residues. The germline V and J ends were trimmed by 2 bases and 9 bases, with 8 bases remaining between them.

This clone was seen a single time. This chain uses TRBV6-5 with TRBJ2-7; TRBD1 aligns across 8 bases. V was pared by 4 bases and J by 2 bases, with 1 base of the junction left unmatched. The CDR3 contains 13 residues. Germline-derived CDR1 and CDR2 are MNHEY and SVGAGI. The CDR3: CASSWDRTYEQYF. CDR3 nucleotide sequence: TGTGCCAGCAGTTGGGACAGGACCTACGAGCAGTACTTC.

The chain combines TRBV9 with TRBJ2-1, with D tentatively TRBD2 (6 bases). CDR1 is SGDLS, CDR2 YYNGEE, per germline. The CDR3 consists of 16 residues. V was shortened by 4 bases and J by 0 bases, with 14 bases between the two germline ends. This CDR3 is CASSPQTSPSYNEQFF. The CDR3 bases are TGTGCCAGCAGCCCACAAACTAGCCCCTCCTACAATGAGCAGTTCTTC.

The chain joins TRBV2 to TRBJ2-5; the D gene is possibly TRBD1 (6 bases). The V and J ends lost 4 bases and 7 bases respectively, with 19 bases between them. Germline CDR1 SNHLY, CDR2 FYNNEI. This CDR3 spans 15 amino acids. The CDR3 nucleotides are TGTGCCAGCAGTGCAACAGGGCGTGATTTGGGGACCCAGTACTTC. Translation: CASSATGRDLGTQYF.

CDR3 nucleotides: TGTGCCAGCAGTTACCCTTTAGCGGAGGTCAACAATGAGCAGTTCTTC. It codes for CASSYPLAEVNNEQFF. The J gene is TRBJ2-1, the V gene TRBV6-5, with D maybe TRBD2 (6 bases). Trimming left V 2 bases short and J 5 bases short, with 16 bases between. The CDR3 loop spans 16 amino acids. Germline values: CDR1 MNHEY, CDR2 SVGAGI.

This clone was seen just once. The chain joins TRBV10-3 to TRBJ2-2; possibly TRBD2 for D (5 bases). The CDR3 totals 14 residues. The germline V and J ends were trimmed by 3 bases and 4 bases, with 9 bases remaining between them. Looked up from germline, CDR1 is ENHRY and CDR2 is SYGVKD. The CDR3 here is CAISEGRGTGELFF. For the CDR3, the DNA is TGTGCCATCAGTGAAGGACGGGGCACCGGGGAGCTGTTTTTT.

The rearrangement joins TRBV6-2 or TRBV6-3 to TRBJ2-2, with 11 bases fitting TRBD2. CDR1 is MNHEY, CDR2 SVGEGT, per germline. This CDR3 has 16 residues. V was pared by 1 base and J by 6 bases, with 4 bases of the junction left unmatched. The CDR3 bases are TGTGCCAGCAGTTACTTAGCGGGAGGGCCGGCCGGGGAGCTGTTTTTT. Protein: CASSYLAGGPAGELFF.

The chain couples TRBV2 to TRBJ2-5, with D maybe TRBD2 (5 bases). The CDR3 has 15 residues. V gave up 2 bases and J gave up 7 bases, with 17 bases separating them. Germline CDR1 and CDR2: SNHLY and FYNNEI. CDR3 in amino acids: CASSEFGVRLVTQYF. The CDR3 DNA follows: TGTGCCAGCAGTGAATTCGGGGTTCGGCTCGTGACCCAGTACTTC.

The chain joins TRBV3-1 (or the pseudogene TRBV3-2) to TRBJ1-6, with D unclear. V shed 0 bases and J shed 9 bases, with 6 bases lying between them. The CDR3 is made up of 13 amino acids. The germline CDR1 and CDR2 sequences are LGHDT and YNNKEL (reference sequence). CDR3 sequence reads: CASSQEAFSPLHF. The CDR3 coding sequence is TGTGCCAGCAGCCAAGAAGCCTTTTCACCCCTCCACTTT.

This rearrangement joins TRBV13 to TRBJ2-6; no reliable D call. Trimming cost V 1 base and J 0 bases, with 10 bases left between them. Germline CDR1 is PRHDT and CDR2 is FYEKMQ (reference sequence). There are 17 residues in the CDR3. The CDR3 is CASSLEGWSSGANVLTF. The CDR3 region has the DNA TGTGCCAGCAGCTTAGAAGGTTGGAGCTCTGGGGCCAACGTCCTGACTTTC.

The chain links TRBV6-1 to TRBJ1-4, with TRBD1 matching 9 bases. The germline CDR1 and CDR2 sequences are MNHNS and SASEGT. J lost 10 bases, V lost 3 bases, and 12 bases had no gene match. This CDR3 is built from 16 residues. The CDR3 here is CASSEGTGFSQGKLFF. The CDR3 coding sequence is TGTGCCAGCAGTGAGGGGACAGGGTTCTCGCAAGGAAAACTGTTTTTT.

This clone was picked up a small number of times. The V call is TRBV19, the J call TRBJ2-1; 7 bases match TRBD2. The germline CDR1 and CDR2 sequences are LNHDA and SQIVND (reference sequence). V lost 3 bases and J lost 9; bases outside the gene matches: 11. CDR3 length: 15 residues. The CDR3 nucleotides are TGTGCCAGTAGTATTCGGGCGGGAGCTCGAAGTGAGCAGTTCTTC. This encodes CASSIRAGARSEQFF.

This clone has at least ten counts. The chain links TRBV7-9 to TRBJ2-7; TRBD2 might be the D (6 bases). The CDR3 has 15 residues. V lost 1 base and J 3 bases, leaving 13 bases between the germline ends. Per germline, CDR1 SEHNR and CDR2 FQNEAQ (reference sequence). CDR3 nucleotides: TGTGCCAGCAGCTTAGTCGGAGGGCGGCGCTACGAGCAGTACTTC. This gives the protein CASSLVGGRRYEQYF.

The CDR3 loop reads CASSRWGGTEAFF. The CDR3 DNA reads TGTGCCAGCAGCCGTTGGGGGGGCACTGAAGCTTTCTTT. V usage is TRBV11-2 and J usage is TRBJ1-1, with D perhaps matching TRBD1 (5 bases). The V and J ends lost 5 bases and 4 bases respectively, with 11 bases between them. The CDR3 totals 13 residues. Germline lookup yields CDR1 SGHAT and CDR2 FQNNGV.

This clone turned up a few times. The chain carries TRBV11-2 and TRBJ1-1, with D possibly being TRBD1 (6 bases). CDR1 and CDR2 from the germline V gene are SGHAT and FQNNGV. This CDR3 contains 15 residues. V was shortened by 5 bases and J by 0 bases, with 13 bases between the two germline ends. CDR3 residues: CASSSLQGVNTEAFF. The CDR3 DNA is TGTGCCAGCAGCAGCCTACAGGGCGTGAACACTGAAGCTTTCTTT.

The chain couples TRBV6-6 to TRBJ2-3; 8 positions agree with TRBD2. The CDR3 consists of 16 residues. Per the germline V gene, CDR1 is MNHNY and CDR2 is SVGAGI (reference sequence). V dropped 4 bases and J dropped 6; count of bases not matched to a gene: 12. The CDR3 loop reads CASSFRAGGERDTQYF. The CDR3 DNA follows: TGTGCCAGCAGTTTTAGGGCCGGGGGGGAAAGGGATACGCAGTATTTT.

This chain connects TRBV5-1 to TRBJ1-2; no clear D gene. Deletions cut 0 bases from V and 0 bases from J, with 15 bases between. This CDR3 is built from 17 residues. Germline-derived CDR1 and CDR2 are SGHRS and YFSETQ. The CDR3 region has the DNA TGCGCCAGCAGCTTGGCGGGGAACAGTCAAGCTAACTATGGCTACACCTTC. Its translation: CASSLAGNSQANYGYTF.

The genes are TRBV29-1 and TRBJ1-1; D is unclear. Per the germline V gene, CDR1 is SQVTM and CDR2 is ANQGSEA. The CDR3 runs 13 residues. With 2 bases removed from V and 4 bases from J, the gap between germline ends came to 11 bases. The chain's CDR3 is CSVETYAGTEAFF. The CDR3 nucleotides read TGCAGCGTTGAAACGTACGCAGGCACTGAAGCTTTCTTT.

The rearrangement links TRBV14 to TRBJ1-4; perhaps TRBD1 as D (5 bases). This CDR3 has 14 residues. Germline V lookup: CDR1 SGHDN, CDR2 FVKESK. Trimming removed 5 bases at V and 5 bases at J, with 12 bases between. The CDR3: CASSSLGGNEKLFF. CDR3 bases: TGTGCCAGCAGCTCCCTCGGGGGGAATGAAAAACTGTTTTTT.

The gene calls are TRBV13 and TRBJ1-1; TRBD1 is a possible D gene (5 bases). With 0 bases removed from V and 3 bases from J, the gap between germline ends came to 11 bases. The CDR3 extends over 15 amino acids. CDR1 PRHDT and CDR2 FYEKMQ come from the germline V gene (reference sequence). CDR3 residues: CASSLGGTGDTEAFF. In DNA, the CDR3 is TGTGCCAGCAGCTTAGGCGGGACGGGGGACACTGAAGCTTTCTTT. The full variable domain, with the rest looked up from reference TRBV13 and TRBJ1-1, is AAGVIQSPRHLIKEKRETATLKCYPIPRHDTVYWYQQGPGQDPQFLISFYEKMQSDKGSIPDRFSAQQFSDYHSELNMSSLELGDSALYFCASSLGGTGDTEAFFGQGTRLTVV.

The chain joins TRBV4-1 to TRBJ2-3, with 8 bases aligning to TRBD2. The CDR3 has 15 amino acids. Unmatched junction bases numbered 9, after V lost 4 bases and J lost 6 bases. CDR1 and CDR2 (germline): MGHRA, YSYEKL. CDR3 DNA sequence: TGCGCCAGCAGCCTTAAGACTAGCGCCTACGATACGCAGTATTTT. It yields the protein CASSLKTSAYDTQYF.